This entry describes one T cell receptor (beta chain). Its antigen is unidentified. The data are from a study of post-analysis software for immune sequencing data. At the level of the study: Secondary progressive, relapsing-remitting and progressive-relapsing multiple sclerosis were among the included disease courses.

The study, taken as a whole, reports: Those with multiple sclerosis, the patient group, showed significantly lower normalized Chao1 diversity than controls. Included in a set of five TRBV segments more frequent in patients than controls were TRBV5-6, TRBV5-1 and TRBV20-1.

Built from TCR beta cDNA, the libraries had unique molecular identifiers in them. Out of about 1 to 11 million T cells, some 480,000 cDNA molecules were generated. TCRdb independently ran MiXCR on the PCR reads; one entry per CDR3 protein. The sample has over 700,000 distinct CDR3 sequences; just under 30% are singletons. The V segment lost 8 bases and the J segment 4 bases; nucleotides outside the gene matches: 13. This CDR3 is built from 15 residues. The germline CDR1 and CDR2 sequences are LNHDA and SQIVND (reference sequence). Specimen: blood. This TCR was sampled from a girl between 10 and 17 years old with multiple sclerosis. The chain is built from TRBV19 and TRBJ2-7; 8 bases fit TRBD2. The CDR3 DNA sequence: TGTGCCAGTTCGAAAGGGGGACTAGGACAATACGAGCAGTACTTC. It translates to CASSKGGLGQYEQYF.